Listed below are T cell receptor beta chains from one sample, sequenced in a study of blood T cells in healthy people across ages. MiXCR, applied by TCRdb to the 5' RACE reads, yields one record per CDR3 protein. Of hundreds of thousands of distinct CDR3 sequences in the sample, around 43% are singletons; the top ten hold 25% to 35%. Source material: blood. The receptors stem from a man at least 80 years old in good health. CDR3s include the opening cysteine and the closing phenylalanine or tryptophan. A D gene is named only where the DNA matches it firmly. For some rows the clone size is stated as once, few or many, or as a class when expanded; others skip it.

d_call j_call clone_size v_call cdr3_aa cdr3_nt
NA TRBJ2-1 NA TRBV12-3/TRBV12-4 CASSLGVPRSLNEQFF TGTGCCAGCAGTTTAGGGGTCCCCCGGTCATTAAATGAGCAGTTCTTC
TRBD1 TRBJ2-7 NA TRBV20-1 CSAGSTGGFSSYEQYF TGCAGTGCTGGAAGTACAGGGGGCTTCAGCTCCTACGAGCAGTACTTC
NA TRBJ1-2 many TRBV6-5 CASSPGPYGYTF TGTGCCAGCAGCCCGGGACCCTATGGCTACACCTTC
NA TRBJ1-5 NA TRBV2 CASSPARGSNQPQHF TGTGCCAGCAGTCCGGCTCGGGGGAGCAATCAGCCCCAGCATTTT
TRBD2 TRBJ2-3 NA TRBV6-4 CASSDRPSGMGSTDTQYF TGTGCCAGCAGTGACCGGCCTAGCGGGATGGGGAGCACAGATACGCAGTATTTT
NA TRBJ2-7 NA TRBV20-1 CSGSPRDMGSYEQYF TGCAGCGGCTCCCCCCGGGACATGGGATCCTACGAGCAGTACTTC
NA TRBJ2-7 NA TRBV5-6 CASRSGPAAYEQYF TGTGCCAGCAGGTCCGGGCCGGCAGCCTACGAGCAGTACTTC
NA TRBJ1-2 NA TRBV7-9 CASGLGTPNYGYTF TGTGCCAGCGGCTTGGGTACGCCTAACTATGGCTACACCTTC
TRBD1 TRBJ2-5 NA TRBV20-1 CSAGRTGPSMETQYF TGCAGTGCTGGGCGGACAGGACCTTCAATGGAGACCCAGTACTTC
TRBD2 TRBJ2-1 many TRBV28 CASSFMRLAGDVTYNEQFF TGTGCCAGCAGTTTTATGCGACTAGCGGGAGATGTCACCTACAATGAGCAGTTCTTC